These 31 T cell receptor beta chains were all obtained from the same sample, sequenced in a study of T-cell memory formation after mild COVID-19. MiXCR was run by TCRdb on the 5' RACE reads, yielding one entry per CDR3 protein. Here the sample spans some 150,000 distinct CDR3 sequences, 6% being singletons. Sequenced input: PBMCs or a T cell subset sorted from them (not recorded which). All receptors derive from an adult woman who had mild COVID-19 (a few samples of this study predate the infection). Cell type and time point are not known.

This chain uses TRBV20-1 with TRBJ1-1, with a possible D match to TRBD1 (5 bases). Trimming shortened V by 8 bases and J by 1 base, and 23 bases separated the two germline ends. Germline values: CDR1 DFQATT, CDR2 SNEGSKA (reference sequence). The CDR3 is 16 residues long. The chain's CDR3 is CSCRRDLLFKNTEAFF. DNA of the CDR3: TGCAGTTGCCGCCGGGACCTACTTTTCAAGAACACTGAAGCTTTCTTT.

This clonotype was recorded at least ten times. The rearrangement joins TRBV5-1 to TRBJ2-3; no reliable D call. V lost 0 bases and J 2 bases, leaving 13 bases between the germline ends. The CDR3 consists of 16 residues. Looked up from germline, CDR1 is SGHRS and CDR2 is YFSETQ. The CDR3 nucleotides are TGCGCCAGCAGCTTGGAGCTCACTCAGTCCACAGATACGCAGTATTTT. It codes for CASSLELTQSTDTQYF.

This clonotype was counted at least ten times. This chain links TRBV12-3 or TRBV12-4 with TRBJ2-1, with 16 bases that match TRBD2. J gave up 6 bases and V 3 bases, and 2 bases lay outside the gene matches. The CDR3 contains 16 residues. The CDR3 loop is CASSLGLAGGPNEQFF. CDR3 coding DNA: TGTGCCAGCAGTTTGGGACTAGCGGGGGGGCCCAATGAGCAGTTCTTC.

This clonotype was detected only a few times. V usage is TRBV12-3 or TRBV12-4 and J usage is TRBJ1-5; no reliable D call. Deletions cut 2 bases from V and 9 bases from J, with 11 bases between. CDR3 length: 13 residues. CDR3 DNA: TGTGCCAGCAGTTTATCGGAGATCGGGCCCCAGCATTTT. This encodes CASSLSEIGPQHF.

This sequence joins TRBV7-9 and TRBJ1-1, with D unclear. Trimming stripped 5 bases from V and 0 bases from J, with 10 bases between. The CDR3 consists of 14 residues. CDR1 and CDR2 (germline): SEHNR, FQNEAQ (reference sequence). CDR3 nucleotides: TGTGCCAGCAGCCTCCGACTGATGAACACTGAAGCTTTCTTT. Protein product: CASSLRLMNTEAFF. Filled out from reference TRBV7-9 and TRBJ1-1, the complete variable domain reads DTGVSQNPRHKITKRGQNVTFRCDPISEHNRLYWYRQTLGQGPEFLTYFQNEAQLEKSRLLSDRFSAERPKGSFSTLEIQRTEQGDSAMYLCASSLRLMNTEAFFGQGTRLTVV.

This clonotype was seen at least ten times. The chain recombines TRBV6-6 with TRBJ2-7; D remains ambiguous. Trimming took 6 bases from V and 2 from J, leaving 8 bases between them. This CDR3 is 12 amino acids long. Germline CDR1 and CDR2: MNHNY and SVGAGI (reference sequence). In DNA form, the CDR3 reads TGTGCCAGCAGCCCCACAGCCTACGAGCAGTACTTC. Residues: CASSPTAYEQYF.

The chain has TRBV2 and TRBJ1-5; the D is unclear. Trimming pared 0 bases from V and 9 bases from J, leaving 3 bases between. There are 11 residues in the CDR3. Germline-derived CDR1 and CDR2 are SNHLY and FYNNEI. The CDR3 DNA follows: TGTGCCAGCAGTGAAGCAGGGCCCCAGCATTTT. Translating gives CASSEAGPQHF.

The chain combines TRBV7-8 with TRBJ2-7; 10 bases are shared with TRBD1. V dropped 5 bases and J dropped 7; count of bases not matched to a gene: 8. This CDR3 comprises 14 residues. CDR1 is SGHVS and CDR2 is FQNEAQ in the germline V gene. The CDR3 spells CASSVRDRGLEQYF. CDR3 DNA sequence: TGTGCCAGCAGCGTCCGGGACAGGGGTTTAGAGCAGTACTTC. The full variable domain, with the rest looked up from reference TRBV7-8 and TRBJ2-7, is GAGVSQSPRYKVAKRGQDVALRCDPISGHVSLFWYQQALGQGPEFLTYFQNEAQLDKSGLPSDRFFAERPEGSVSTLKIQRTQQEDSAVYLCASSVRDRGLEQYFGPGTRLTVT.

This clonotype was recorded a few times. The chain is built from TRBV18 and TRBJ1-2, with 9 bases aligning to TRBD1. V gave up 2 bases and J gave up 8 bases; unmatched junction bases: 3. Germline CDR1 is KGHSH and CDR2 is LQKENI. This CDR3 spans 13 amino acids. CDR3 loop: CASSPDRGVGYTF. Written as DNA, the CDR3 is TGTGCCAGCTCACCAGACAGGGGGGTCGGCTACACCTTC.

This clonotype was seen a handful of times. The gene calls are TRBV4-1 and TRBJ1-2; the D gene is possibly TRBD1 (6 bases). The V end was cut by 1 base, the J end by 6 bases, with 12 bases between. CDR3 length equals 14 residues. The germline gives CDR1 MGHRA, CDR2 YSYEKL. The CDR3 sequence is CASSQVETGHGYTF. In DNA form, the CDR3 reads TGCGCCAGCAGCCAAGTGGAAACAGGGCATGGCTACACCTTC.

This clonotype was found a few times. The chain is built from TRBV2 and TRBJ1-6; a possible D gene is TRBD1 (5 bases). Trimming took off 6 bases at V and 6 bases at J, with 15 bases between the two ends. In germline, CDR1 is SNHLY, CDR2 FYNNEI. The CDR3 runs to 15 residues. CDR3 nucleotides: TGTGCCAGCAGAGTGCCCAGGGCCGGTAATTCACCCCTCCACTTT. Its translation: CASRVPRAGNSPLHF.

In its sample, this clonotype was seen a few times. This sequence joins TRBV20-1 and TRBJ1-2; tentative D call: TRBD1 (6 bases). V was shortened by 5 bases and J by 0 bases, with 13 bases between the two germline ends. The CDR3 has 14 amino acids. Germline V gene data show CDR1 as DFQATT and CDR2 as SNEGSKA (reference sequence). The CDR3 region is CSAPRDISNYGYTF. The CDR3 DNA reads TGCAGTGCTCCTAGGGACATTTCTAACTATGGCTACACCTTC.

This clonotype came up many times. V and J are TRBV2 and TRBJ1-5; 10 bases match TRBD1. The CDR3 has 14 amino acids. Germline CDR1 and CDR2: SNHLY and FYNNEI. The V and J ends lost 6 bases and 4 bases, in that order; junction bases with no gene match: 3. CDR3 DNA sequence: TGTGCCAGCAGGGGACAGGGGAATAATCAGCCCCAGCATTTT. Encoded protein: CASRGQGNNQPQHF.

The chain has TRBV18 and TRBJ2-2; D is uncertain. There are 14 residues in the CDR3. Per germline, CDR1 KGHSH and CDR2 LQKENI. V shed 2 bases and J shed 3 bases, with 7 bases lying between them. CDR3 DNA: TGTGCCAGCTCACCATTAGACTACACCGGGGAGCTGTTTTTT. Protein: CASSPLDYTGELFF.

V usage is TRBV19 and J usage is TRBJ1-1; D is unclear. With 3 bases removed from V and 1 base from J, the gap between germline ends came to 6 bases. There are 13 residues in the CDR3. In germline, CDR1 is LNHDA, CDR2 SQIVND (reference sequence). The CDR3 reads CASSILGNTEAFF. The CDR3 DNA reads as TGTGCCAGTAGTATCTTGGGGAACACTGAAGCTTTCTTT.

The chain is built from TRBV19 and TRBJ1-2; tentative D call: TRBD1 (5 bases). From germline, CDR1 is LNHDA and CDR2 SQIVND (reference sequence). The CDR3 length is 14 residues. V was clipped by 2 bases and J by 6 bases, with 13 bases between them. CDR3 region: CASSISQGVDGYTF. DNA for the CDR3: TGTGCCAGTAGTATAAGCCAGGGAGTGGATGGCTACACCTTC.

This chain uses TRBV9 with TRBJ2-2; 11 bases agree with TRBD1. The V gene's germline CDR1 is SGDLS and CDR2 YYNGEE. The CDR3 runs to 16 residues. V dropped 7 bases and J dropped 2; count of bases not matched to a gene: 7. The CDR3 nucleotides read TGTGCCAGCTCAGGACAGGGGGCCACAAACACCGGGGAGCTGTTTTTT. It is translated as CASSGQGATNTGELFF.

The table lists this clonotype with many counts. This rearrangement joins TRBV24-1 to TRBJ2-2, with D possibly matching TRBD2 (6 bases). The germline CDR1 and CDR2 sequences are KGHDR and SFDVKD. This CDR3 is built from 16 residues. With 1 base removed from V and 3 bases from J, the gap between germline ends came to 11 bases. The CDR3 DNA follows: TGTGCCACCAGTGATTTCCGGGGGATGGACACCGGGGAGCTGTTTTTT. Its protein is CATSDFRGMDTGELFF.

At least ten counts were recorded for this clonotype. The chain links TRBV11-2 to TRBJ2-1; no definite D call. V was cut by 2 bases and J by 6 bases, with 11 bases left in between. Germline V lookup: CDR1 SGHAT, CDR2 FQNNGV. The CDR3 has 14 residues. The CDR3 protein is CASSLLQTGNEQFF. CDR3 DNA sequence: TGTGCCAGCAGCTTACTACAGACGGGCAATGAGCAGTTCTTC.

CDR3 loop: CASRSFVGRSDTQYF. CDR3 sequence (DNA): TGTGCCAGCAGGTCTTTCGTGGGCCGCTCAGATACGCAGTATTTT. The J gene is TRBJ2-3, the V gene TRBV11-2; no clear D. Trimming pared 6 bases from V and 4 bases from J, leaving 17 bases between. The CDR3 contains 15 residues. CDR1 is SGHAT, CDR2 FQNNGV, per germline. The full variable domain, with the rest looked up from reference TRBV11-2 and TRBJ2-3, is EAGVAQSPRYKIIEKRQSVAFWCNPISGHATLYWYQQILGQGPKLLIQFQNNGVVDDSQLPKDRFSAERLKGVDSTLKIQPAKLEDSAVYLCASRSFVGRSDTQYFGPGTRLTVL.

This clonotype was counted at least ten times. The CDR3 sequence is CASSPGGGGNFYEQYF. The CDR3 bases are TGCGCCAGCAGCCCGGGAGGTGGGGGAAATTTTTACGAGCAGTACTTC. V is TRBV4-1 and J is TRBJ2-7; 7 bases are shared with TRBD2. From germline, CDR1 is MGHRA and CDR2 YSYEKL. After removal of 4 bases from V and 4 bases from J, the junction contained 13 bases not matched to a gene. The CDR3 is made up of 16 amino acids.

In nucleotides, the CDR3 is TGTGCCAGTAGCGGGACTTTAGCATCCTACAATGAGCAGTTCTTC. This codes for CASSGTLASYNEQFF. The chain recombines TRBV19 with TRBJ2-1; the D gene is possibly TRBD2 (6 bases). The germline V and J ends were trimmed by 6 bases and 1 base, with 13 bases remaining between them. The CDR3 contains 15 residues. From germline, CDR1 is LNHDA and CDR2 SQIVND (reference sequence).

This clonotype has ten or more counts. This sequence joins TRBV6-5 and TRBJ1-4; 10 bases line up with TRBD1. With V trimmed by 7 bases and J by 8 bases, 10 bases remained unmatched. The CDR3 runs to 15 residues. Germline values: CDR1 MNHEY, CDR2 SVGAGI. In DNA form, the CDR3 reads TGTGCCAGCAAGACGGATGGACAGGGGGGCGAAAAACTGTTTTTT. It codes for CASKTDGQGGEKLFF.

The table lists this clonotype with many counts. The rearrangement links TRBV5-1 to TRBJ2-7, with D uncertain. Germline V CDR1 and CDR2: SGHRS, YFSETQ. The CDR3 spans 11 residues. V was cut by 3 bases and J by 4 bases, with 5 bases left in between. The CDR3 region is CASSSGYEQYF. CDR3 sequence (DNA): TGCGCCAGCAGCTCCGGATACGAGCAGTACTTC.

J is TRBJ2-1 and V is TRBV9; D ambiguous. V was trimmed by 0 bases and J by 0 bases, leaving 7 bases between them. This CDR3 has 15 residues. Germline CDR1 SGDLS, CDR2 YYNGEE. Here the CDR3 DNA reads TGTGCCAGCAGCGTAGGACTCAACTCCTACAATGAGCAGTTCTTC. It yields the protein CASSVGLNSYNEQFF.

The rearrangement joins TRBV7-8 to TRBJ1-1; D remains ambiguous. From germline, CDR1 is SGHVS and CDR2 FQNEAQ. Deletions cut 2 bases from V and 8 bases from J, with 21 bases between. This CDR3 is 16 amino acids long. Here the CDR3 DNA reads TGTGCCAGCAGCTTATCGGACCTTATCGGCCACGAGGAAGCTTTCTTT. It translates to CASSLSDLIGHEEAFF.

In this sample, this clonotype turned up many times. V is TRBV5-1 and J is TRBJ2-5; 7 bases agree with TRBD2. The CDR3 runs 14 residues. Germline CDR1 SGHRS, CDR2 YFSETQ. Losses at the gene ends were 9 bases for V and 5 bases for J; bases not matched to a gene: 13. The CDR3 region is CATALLAPRETQYF. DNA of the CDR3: TGCGCCACCGCCCTACTAGCGCCGAGGGAGACCCAGTACTTC.

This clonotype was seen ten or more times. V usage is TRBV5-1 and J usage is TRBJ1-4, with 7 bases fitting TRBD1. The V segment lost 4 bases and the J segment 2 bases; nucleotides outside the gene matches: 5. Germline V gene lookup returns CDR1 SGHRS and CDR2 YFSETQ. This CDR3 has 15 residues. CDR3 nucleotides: TGCGCCAGCAGCCGGGGGGACAGTACTAATGAAAAACTGTTTTTT. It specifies CASSRGDSTNEKLFF.

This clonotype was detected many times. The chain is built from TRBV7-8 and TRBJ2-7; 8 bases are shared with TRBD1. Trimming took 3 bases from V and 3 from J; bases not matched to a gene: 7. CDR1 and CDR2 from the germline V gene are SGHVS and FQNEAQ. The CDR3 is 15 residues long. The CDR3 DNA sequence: TGTGCCAGCAGCTTCCGGGACAGGATTAACTACGAGCAGTACTTC. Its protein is CASSFRDRINYEQYF. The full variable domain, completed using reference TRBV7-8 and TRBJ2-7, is GAGVSQSPRYKVAKRGQDVALRCDPISGHVSLFWYQQALGQGPEFLTYFQNEAQLDKSGLPSDRFFAERPEGSVSTLKIQRTQQEDSAVYLCASSFRDRINYEQYFGPGTRLTVT.

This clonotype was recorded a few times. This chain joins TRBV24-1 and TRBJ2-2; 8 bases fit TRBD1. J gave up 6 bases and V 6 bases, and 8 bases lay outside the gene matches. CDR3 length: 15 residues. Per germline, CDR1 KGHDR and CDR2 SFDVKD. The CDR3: CATSPLRTGPGELFF. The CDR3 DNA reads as TGTGCCACCAGTCCTCTCCGGACAGGGCCCGGGGAGCTGTTTTTT.

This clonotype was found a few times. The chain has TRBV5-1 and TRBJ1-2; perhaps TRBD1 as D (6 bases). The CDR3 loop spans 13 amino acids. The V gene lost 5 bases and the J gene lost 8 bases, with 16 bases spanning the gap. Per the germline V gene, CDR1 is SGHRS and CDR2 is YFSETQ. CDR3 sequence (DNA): TGCGCCAGCAGTTACGGGACATCTGGGGGCTACACCTTC. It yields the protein CASSYGTSGGYTF.